Listed below are T cell receptor beta chains from one sample, sequenced in a study of blood T cell repertoires in COVID-19. Produced via immunoSEQ multiplex PCR; TCRdb's table is partial and in-frame only. The sample yields 260,000 or so clones, approximately 80% seen once. Sequences were obtained from peripheral blood. The source of these receptors is a woman aged 70-85 years with acute or convalescent COVID-19. CDR3s include the opening cysteine and the closing phenylalanine or tryptophan. Each record gives: V gene, D gene, J gene, clone size, CDR3 protein, CDR3 DNA. The D gene is left open where the match is weak. The size of a clone is reported for some rows only, either as once, few or many, or as a class for expanded clones.

V gene: TRBV7-6
D gene: NA
J gene: TRBJ1-3
clone size: NA
CDR3 protein: CASSLLQGLSSGNTIYF
CDR3 DNA: TGTGCCAGCAGCTTACTACAGGGCCTGAGCTCTGGAAACACCATATATTTT

V gene: TRBV5-1
D gene: TRBD1
J gene: TRBJ2-1
clone size: NA
CDR3 protein: CASSVGQAYNEQFF
CDR3 DNA: TGCGCCAGCAGCGTGGGACAGGCCTACAATGAGCAGTTCTTC

V gene: TRBV5-1
D gene: NA
J gene: TRBJ1-3
clone size: few
CDR3 protein: CASSLMSLGDTIYF
CDR3 DNA: TGCGCCAGCAGCTTAATGAGTCTAGGGGACACCATATATTTT

V gene: TRBV7-6
D gene: TRBD2
J gene: TRBJ2-7
clone size: NA
CDR3 protein: CASSPRPSGQVSYEQYF
CDR3 DNA: TGTGCCAGCAGCCCCCGACCTAGCGGGCAGGTTTCCTACGAGCAGTACTTC

V gene: TRBV2
D gene: NA
J gene: TRBJ1-4
clone size: NA
CDR3 protein: CASQGGINEKLFF
CDR3 DNA: TGTGCCAGTCAAGGCGGGATCAATGAAAAACTGTTTTTT

V gene: TRBV6-6
D gene: TRBD1
J gene: TRBJ1-1
clone size: once
CDR3 protein: CASSYLRGQKNTEAFF
CDR3 DNA: TGTGCCAGCAGTTACTTGAGGGGACAGAAGAACACTGAAGCTTTCTTT

V gene: TRBV20-1
D gene: NA
J gene: TRBJ1-6
clone size: NA
CDR3 protein: CSASQNEPLHF
CDR3 DNA: TGCAGTGCTAGTCAAAATGAGCCCCTCCACTTT

V gene: TRBV6-2/TRBV6-3
D gene: TRBD1
J gene: TRBJ1-1
clone size: NA
CDR3 protein: CASSYDRVGINTEAFF
CDR3 DNA: TGTGCCAGCAGTTACGACAGGGTGGGAATTAACACTGAAGCTTTCTTT

V gene: TRBV6-2/TRBV6-3
D gene: TRBD1
J gene: TRBJ2-2
clone size: NA
CDR3 protein: CASSEDRANTGELFF
CDR3 DNA: TGTGCCAGCAGCGAGGACAGGGCTAACACCGGGGAGCTGTTTTTT

V gene: TRBV19
D gene: TRBD1
J gene: TRBJ1-2
clone size: NA
CDR3 protein: CATKQGAGYGYTF
CDR3 DNA: TGTGCCACAAAACAGGGGGCTGGCTATGGCTACACCTTC

V gene: TRBV4-3
D gene: TRBD1
J gene: TRBJ1-2
clone size: few
CDR3 protein: CASSQDLGQNYGYTF
CDR3 DNA: TGCGCCAGCAGCCAAGATTTGGGACAGAACTATGGCTACACCTTC

V gene: TRBV5-4
D gene: TRBD2
J gene: TRBJ2-1
clone size: once
CDR3 protein: CASSSGGGSYNEQFF
CDR3 DNA: TGTGCCAGCAGCTCCGGGGGGGGCTCCTACAATGAGCAGTTCTTC

V gene: TRBV4-1
D gene: NA
J gene: TRBJ1-4
clone size: once
CDR3 protein: CASSIPRGTNEKLFF
CDR3 DNA: TGCGCCAGCAGCATACCGCGGGGGACTAATGAAAAACTGTTTTTT

V gene: TRBV10-3
D gene: TRBD1
J gene: TRBJ1-2
clone size: NA
CDR3 protein: CAISSTGKLEGYTF
CDR3 DNA: TGTGCCATCAGTTCGACAGGGAAACTCGAAGGCTACACCTTC

V gene: TRBV5-1
D gene: TRBD2
J gene: TRBJ2-7
clone size: NA
CDR3 protein: CASSLEASGGAYEQYF
CDR3 DNA: TGCGCCAGCAGCTTGGAGGCTAGCGGGGGCGCCTACGAGCAGTACTTC

V gene: TRBV9
D gene: NA
J gene: TRBJ2-1
clone size: NA
CDR3 protein: CASSVGWASSSYNEQFF
CDR3 DNA: TGTGCCAGCAGCGTAGGTTGGGCCTCGAGCTCCTACAATGAGCAGTTCTTC

V gene: TRBV5-1
D gene: NA
J gene: TRBJ2-2
clone size: NA
CDR3 protein: CASSLWHRQNTGELFF
CDR3 DNA: TGCGCCAGCAGTCTCTGGCACAGGCAGAACACCGGGGAGCTGTTTTTT

V gene: TRBV30
D gene: TRBD1
J gene: TRBJ1-2
clone size: NA
CDR3 protein: CAWSVLTGFYGYTF
CDR3 DNA: TGTGCCTGGAGTGTGTTGACAGGGTTCTATGGCTACACCTTC

V gene: TRBV6-5
D gene: TRBD1
J gene: TRBJ2-3
clone size: NA
CDR3 protein: CASSSGQGVSDTQYF
CDR3 DNA: TGTGCCAGCAGTTCTGGACAGGGGGTATCGGATACGCAGTATTTT

V gene: TRBV29-1
D gene: NA
J gene: TRBJ1-1
clone size: NA
CDR3 protein: CSVGRLPLNTEAFF
CDR3 DNA: TGCAGCGTTGGGCGGCTCCCTCTGAACACTGAAGCTTTCTTT

V gene: TRBV3-1/TRBV3-2
D gene: TRBD2
J gene: TRBJ2-1
clone size: NA
CDR3 protein: CASSQALFNIAGVNEQFF
CDR3 DNA: TGTGCCAGCAGCCAAGCTTTGTTTAATATAGCGGGGGTCAATGAGCAGTTCTTC

V gene: TRBV19
D gene: TRBD1
J gene: TRBJ1-5
clone size: once
CDR3 protein: CASSTRQGGQPQHF
CDR3 DNA: TGTGCCAGTAGTACCCGACAGGGTGGGCAGCCCCAGCATTTT

V gene: TRBV7-9
D gene: TRBD2
J gene: TRBJ2-1
clone size: NA
CDR3 protein: CASSPRDYRNEQFF
CDR3 DNA: TGTGCCAGCAGCCCCCGGGACTATCGCAATGAGCAGTTCTTC

V gene: TRBV6-2/TRBV6-3
D gene: TRBD1
J gene: TRBJ1-2
clone size: once
CDR3 protein: CASSGGPGQRLFSNGYTF
CDR3 DNA: TGTGCCAGCAGTGGAGGACCGGGACAGCGCTTATTTTCGAATGGCTACACCTTC

V gene: TRBV25-1
D gene: TRBD1
J gene: TRBJ1-6
clone size: few
CDR3 protein: CASGATGAYMGSPLHF
CDR3 DNA: TGTGCCAGCGGGGCGACAGGGGCCTACATGGGTTCACCCCTCCACTTT

V gene: TRBV28
D gene: NA
J gene: TRBJ2-1
clone size: NA
CDR3 protein: CASRAALSYNEQFF
CDR3 DNA: TGTGCCAGCAGGGCGGCGTTGTCCTACAATGAGCAGTTCTTC

V gene: TRBV6-6
D gene: TRBD1
J gene: TRBJ1-2
clone size: once
CDR3 protein: CASRHQGQGVLGYTF
CDR3 DNA: TGTGCCAGCAGGCACCAAGGACAGGGTGTCCTTGGCTACACCTTC

V gene: TRBV5-4
D gene: TRBD2
J gene: TRBJ2-3
clone size: NA
CDR3 protein: CASRASGGADTQYF
CDR3 DNA: TGTGCCAGTAGGGCCAGTGGGGGGGCAGATACGCAGTATTTT